This passage covers 8 T cell receptor beta chains from one sample sequenced in a study of blood T cell repertoires in COVID-19. Clones were sequenced by immunoSEQ multiplex PCR, and TCRdb holds only the in-frame ones, with some missing. The data show 150,000 to 200,000 clones, around 73% seen once. Sequenced input: PBMCs or T cells enriched from blood (not recorded which). These receptor sequences come from a woman in her 50s who had recovered from COVID-19.

This clone was counted between two and nine times. V gene TRBV5-1 combines with J gene TRBJ1-5; tentatively, D is TRBD1 (6 bases). V was clipped by 0 bases and J by 3 bases, with 16 bases between them. This CDR3 is 17 amino acids long. Germline V CDR1 and CDR2: SGHRS, YFSETQ. As DNA, the CDR3 is TGCGCCAGCAGCTTGGTTGACAGGAGGAACGTCAATCAGCCCCAGCATTTT. Its translation is CASSLVDRRNVNQPQHF.

The chain joins TRBV11-2 to TRBJ1-2; 11 nucleotides agree with TRBD1. This CDR3 is 15 amino acids long. Germline CDR1 reads SGHAT; CDR2 reads FQNNGV. Trimming cost V 2 bases and J 4 bases; bases outside gene matches: 3. CDR3 bases: TGTGCCAGCAGCTTACCAGGGACAGGGGGCTATGGCTACACCTTC. Its translation is CASSLPGTGGYGYTF.

V usage is TRBV7-2 and J usage is TRBJ2-2, with 11 bases fitting TRBD1. V lost 5 bases, J lost 7 bases, and 9 bases stayed unmatched. The CDR3 totals 16 residues. The V gene's germline CDR1 is SGHTA and CDR2 FQGNSA. The CDR3 here is CASSPRTGGGSGELFF. In DNA, the CDR3 is TGTGCCAGCAGCCCCAGGACAGGGGGCGGTAGCGGGGAGCTGTTTTTT.

V is TRBV30 and J is TRBJ2-2; D may be TRBD1 (5 bases). Trimming left V 3 bases short and J 3 bases short, with 14 bases between. There are 15 residues in the CDR3. The germline CDR1 and CDR2 sequences are GTSNPN and SVGIG (reference sequence). The CDR3, as DNA: TGTGCCTGGAGGGTCCAGGGCGGCTACACCGGGGAGCTGTTTTTT. Translating gives CAWRVQGGYTGELFF.

The chain uses TRBV27 and TRBJ2-5; a possible D gene is TRBD1 (8 bases). CDR1 and CDR2 from the germline V gene are MNHEY and SMNVEV (reference sequence). There are 18 residues in the CDR3. Between the trimmed V and J ends, which lost 0 bases and 9 bases, there was a span of 26 bases. The CDR3, as DNA: TGTGCCAGCAGTTTATCTACAGGGGTAGCGGGCCCCAGGGGGCCCCAGTACTTC. Encoded protein: CASSLSTGVAGPRGPQYF.

V and J are TRBV5-1 and TRBJ2-7; D unclear. The CDR3 totals 14 residues. Trimming took off 5 bases at V and 3 bases at J, with 15 bases between the two ends. Per the germline V gene, CDR1 is SGHRS and CDR2 is YFSETQ. The CDR3 protein is CASSSPGLIYEQYF. For the CDR3, the DNA is TGCGCCAGCAGTAGTCCAGGTTTAATCTACGAGCAGTACTTC.

The chain is built from TRBV3-1 (or the pseudogene TRBV3-2) and TRBJ2-6; 9 nucleotides align to TRBD2. Trimming removed 0 bases from V and 0 bases from J; junction bases left unmatched: 3. CDR1 LGHDT and CDR2 YNNKEL come from the germline V gene (reference sequence). The CDR3 contains 18 residues. The CDR3 sequence: CASSQELAGYSGANVLTF. For the CDR3, the DNA is TGTGCCAGCAGCCAAGAGCTAGCGGGGTACTCTGGGGCCAACGTCCTGACTTTC.

J is TRBJ2-2 and V is TRBV25-1; the D is unclear. There are 13 residues in the CDR3. Germline CDR1 is MGHDK and CDR2 is SYGVNS. The germline V and J ends were trimmed by 7 bases and 1 base, with 7 bases remaining between them. The DNA for the CDR3 is TGTGCCAGCAAACGGGTGAACACCGGGGAGCTGTTTTTT. Translated, it gives CASKRVNTGELFF.